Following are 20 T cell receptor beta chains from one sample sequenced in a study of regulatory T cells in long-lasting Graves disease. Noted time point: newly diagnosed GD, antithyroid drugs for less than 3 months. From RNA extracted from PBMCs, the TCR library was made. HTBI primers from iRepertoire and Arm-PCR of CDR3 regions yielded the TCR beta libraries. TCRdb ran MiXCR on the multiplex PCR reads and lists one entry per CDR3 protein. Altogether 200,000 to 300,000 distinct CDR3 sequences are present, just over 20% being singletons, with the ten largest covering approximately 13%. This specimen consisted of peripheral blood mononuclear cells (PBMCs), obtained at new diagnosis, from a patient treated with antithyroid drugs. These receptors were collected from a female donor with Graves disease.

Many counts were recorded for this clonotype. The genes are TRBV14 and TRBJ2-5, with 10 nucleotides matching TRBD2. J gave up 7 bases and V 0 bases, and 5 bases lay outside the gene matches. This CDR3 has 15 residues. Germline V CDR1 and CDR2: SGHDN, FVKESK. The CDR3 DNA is TGTGCCAGCAGCCAAGATCCCAGCGGGAGGGGGACCCAGTACTTC. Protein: CASSQDPSGRGTQYF.

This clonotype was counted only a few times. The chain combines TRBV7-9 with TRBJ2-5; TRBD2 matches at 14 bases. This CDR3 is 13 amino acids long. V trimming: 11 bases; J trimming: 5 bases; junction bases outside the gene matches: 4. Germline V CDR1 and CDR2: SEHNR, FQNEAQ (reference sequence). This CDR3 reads CAGTSGSGETQYF. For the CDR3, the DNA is TGTGCCGGGACTAGCGGGAGTGGGGAGACCCAGTACTTC.

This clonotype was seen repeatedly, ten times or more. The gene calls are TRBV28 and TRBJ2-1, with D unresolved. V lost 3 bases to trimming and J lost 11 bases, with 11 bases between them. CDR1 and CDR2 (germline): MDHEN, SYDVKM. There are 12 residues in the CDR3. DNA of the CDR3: TGTGCCAGCAGTTTGGTACGGGCCAAGCAGTTCTTC. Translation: CASSLVRAKQFF.

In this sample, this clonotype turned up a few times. The CDR3 DNA follows: TGCAGTGCTGGGGGGGCCCTAGCATACGAGCAGTACTTC. It is translated as CSAGGALAYEQYF. This chain joins TRBV20-1 and TRBJ2-7; maybe TRBD2 (7 bases). Deletions cut 5 bases from V and 4 bases from J, with 15 bases between. CDR1 is DFQATT, CDR2 SNEGSKA, per germline (reference sequence). CDR3 size: 13 residues.

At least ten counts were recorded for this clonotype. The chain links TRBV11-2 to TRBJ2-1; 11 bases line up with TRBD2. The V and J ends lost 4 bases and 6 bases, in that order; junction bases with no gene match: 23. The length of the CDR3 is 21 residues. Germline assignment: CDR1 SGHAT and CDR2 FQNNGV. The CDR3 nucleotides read TGTGCCAGCAGCTCCAATACGCCGGGACTAGCGGAAGAAGGCGGAGTCAATGAGCAGTTCTTC. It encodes CASSSNTPGLAEEGGVNEQFF.

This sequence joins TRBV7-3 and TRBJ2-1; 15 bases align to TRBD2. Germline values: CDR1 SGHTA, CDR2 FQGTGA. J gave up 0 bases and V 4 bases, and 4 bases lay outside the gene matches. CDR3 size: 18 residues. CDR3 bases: TGTGCCAGCAGCTCCGGGACTAGCGGGGGGCCCTCCTACAATGAGCAGTTCTTC. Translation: CASSSGTSGGPSYNEQFF.

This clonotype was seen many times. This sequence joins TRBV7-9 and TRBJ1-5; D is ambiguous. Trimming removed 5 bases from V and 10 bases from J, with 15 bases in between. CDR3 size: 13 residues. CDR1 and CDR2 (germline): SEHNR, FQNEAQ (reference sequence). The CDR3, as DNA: TGTGCCAGCAGCCAGACTGAAATCAGCCCCCAGCATTTT. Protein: CASSQTEISPQHF.

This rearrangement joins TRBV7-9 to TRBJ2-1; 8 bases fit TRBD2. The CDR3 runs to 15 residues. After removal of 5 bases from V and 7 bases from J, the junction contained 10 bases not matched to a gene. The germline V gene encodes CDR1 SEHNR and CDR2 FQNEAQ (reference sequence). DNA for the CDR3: TGTGCCAGCAGCAGCCTTAGCGGGACGGTTAATGAGCAGTTCTTC. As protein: CASSSLSGTVNEQFF.

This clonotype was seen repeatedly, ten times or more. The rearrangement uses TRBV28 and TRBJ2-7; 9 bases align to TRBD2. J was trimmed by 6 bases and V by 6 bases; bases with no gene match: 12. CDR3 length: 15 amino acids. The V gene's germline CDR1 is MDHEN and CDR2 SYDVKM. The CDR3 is CASRHKGLAVSEQYF. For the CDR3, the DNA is TGTGCCAGCAGGCATAAGGGACTAGCTGTATCCGAGCAGTACTTC.

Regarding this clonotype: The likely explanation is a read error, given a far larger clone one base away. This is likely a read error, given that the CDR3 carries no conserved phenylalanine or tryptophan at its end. CDR3 loop: CASSQAATNEKLFS. For the CDR3, the DNA is TGTGCCAGCAGCCAGGCGGCGACTAATGAAAAACTGTTTTCT. V gene TRBV7-2 combines with J gene TRBJ1-4; D gene unclear. V lost 5 bases, J lost 2 bases, and 9 bases lay in between. The germline CDR1 and CDR2 sequences are SGHTA and FQGNSA. The CDR3 extends over 14 amino acids.

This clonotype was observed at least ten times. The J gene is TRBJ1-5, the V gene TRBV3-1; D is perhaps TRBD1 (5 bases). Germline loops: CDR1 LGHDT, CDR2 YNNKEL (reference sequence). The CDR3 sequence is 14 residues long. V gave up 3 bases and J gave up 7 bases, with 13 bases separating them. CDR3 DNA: TGTGCCAGCAGCCAGATGCCAGGGAGGCAGCCCCAGCATTTT. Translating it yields CASSQMPGRQPQHF. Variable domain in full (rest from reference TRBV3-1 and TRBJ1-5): DTAVSQTPKYLVTQMGNDKSIKCEQNLGHDTMYWYKQDSKKFLKIMFSYNNKELIINETVPNRFSPKSPDKAHLNLHINSLELGDSAVYFCASSQMPGRQPQHFGDGTRLSIL.

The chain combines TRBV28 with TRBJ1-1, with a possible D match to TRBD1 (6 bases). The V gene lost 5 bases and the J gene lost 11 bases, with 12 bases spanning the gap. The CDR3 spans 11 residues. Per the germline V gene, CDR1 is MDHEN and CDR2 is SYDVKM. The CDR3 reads CASSTEGGAFF. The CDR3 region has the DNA TGTGCCAGCAGTACGGAGGGGGGGGCTTTCTTT. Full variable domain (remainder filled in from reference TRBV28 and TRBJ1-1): DVKVTQSSRYLVKRTGEKVFLECVQDMDHENMFWYRQDPGLGLRLIYFSYDVKMKEKGDIPEGYSVSREKKERFSLILESASTNQTSMYLCASSTEGGAFFGQGTRLTVV.

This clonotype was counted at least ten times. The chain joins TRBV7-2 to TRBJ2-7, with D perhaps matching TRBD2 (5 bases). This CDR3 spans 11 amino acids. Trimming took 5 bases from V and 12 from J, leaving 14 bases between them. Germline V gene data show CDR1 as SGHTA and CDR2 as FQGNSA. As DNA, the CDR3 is TGTGCCAGCAGCACCTACGGCGGAGGGTACTTC. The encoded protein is CASSTYGGGYF.

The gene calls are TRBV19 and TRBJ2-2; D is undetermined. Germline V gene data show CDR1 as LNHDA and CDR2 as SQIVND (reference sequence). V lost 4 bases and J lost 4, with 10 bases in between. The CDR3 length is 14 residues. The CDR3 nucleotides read TGTGCCAGTAGTACACAACAGAGCACCGGGGAGCTGTTTTTT. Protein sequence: CASSTQQSTGELFF.

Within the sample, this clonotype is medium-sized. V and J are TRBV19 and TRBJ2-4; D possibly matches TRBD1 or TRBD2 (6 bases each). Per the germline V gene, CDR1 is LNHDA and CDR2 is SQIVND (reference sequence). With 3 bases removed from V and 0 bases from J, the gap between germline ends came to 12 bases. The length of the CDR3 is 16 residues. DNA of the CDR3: TGTGCCAGTAGTATGAAGGGGGGACTAGCCAAAAACATTCAGTACTTC. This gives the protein CASSMKGGLAKNIQYF.

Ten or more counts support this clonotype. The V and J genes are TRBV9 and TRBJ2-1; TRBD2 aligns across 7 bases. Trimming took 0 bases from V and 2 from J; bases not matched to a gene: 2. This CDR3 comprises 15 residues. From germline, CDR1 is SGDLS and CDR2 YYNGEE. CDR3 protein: CASSVGAGAYNEQFF. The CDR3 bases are TGTGCCAGCAGCGTAGGGGCGGGGGCCTACAATGAGCAGTTCTTC. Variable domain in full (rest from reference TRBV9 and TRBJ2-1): DSGVTQTPKHLITATGQRVTLRCSPRSGDLSVYWYQQSLDQGLQFLIQYYNGEERAKGNILERFSAQQFPDLHSELNLSSLELGDSALYFCASSVGAGAYNEQFFGPGTRLTVL.

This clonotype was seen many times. The CDR3 sequence: CASSLQGGTEAFF. The CDR3 DNA sequence: TGTGCCAGCAGTTTACAGGGGGGCACTGAAGCTTTCTTT. This chain connects TRBV28 to TRBJ1-1; 7 positions agree with TRBD1. CDR1 and CDR2 (germline): MDHEN, SYDVKM. The CDR3 loop spans 13 amino acids. The ends lost 2 bases at V and 4 bases at J; junction bases unmatched: 1.

The chain's CDR3 is CASSRIFSGANVLTF. CDR3 coding DNA: TGTGCCAGCAGCCGAATATTCTCTGGGGCCAACGTCCTGACTTTC. The chain combines TRBV6-8 with TRBJ2-6; D remains ambiguous. The CDR3 covers 15 residues. The ends were cut back, 6 bases at V and 0 bases at J, with 9 bases in the middle. The germline CDR1 and CDR2 sequences are MNHGY and SAAAGT.

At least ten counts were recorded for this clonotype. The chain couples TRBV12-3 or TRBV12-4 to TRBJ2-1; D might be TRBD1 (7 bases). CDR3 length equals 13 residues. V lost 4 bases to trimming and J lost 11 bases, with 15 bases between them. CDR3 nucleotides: TGTGCCAGCAGTTCCGGGGGACAGAGGAAGCAGTTCTTC. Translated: CASSSGGQRKQFF.

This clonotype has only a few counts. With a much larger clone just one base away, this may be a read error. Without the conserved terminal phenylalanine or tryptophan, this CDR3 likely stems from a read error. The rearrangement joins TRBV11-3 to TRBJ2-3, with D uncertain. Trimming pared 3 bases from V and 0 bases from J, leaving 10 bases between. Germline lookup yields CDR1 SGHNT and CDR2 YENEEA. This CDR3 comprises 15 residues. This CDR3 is CASSLSLSSTDTQYL. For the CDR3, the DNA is TGTGCCAGCAGCTTGAGTTTGTCTAGCACAGATACGCAGTATCTT.